A single sample is the source of the 11 T cell receptor beta chains below, sequenced in a study of breast tumors, draining lymph nodes, adjacent tissues listed by TCRdb under 2016. The library was made by multiplex PCR. Sequenced using an Illumina HiSeq 2000. The public reads were quality trimmed at Q25 with fastp and then assembled into clones with MiXCR by TCRdb, keeping productive beta chains. Here each entry gathers all rows of one CDR3 protein and keeps the most common genes and DNA. The table for this sample lists roughly 110,000 distinct CDR3 sequences; around 30% of them were counted only once. The ten largest clones take up about 6% of the sample. The axillary draining lymph nodes of breast cancer patients were the source of the lymph node samples. Sequencing input: axillary lymph node tissue. These receptors originate from a female donor with breast cancer. Some clones in this sample may be carry-over from other donors' samples.

This sequence joins TRBV2 and TRBJ1-2, with D possibly TRBD1 on 6 matching bases. Germline-derived CDR1 and CDR2 are SNHLY and FYNNEI. The ends were cut back, 7 bases at V and 7 bases at J, with 22 bases in the middle. The CDR3 length is 15 residues. The CDR3 sequence: CASNFLDSGYRGYTF. CDR3 nucleotide sequence: TGTGCCAGCAACTTTTTGGACAGTGGATACCGTGGCTACACCTTC.

This clonotype came up once. The rearrangement links TRBV18 to TRBJ2-3; 8 nucleotides align to TRBD1. J gave up 2 bases and V 1 base, and 5 bases lay outside the gene matches. CDR1 is KGHSH, CDR2 LQKENI, per germline. The length of the CDR3 is 16 residues. CDR3 sequence (DNA): TGTGCCAGCTCACCACGGACAGGGCGGAACACAGATACGCAGTATTTT. It codes for CASSPRTGRNTDTQYF.

This clonotype was found many times. The V gene is TRBV3-1, the J gene TRBJ2-1; 7 bases agree with TRBD2. The trim removed 4 bases at V and 4 bases at J, leaving 4 bases unmatched. Per germline, CDR1 LGHDT and CDR2 YNNKEL (reference sequence). The CDR3 is 14 amino acids. DNA for the CDR3: TGTGCCAGCAGCCGGGAGCGGGGATACAATGAGCAGTTCTTC. Protein product: CASSRERGYNEQFF.

The chain recombines TRBV24-1 with TRBJ2-7; D ambiguous. V gave up 9 bases and J gave up 7 bases, with 15 bases separating them. This CDR3 spans 12 amino acids. Germline V gene data show CDR1 as KGHDR and CDR2 as SFDVKD. The CDR3 reads CATPLPFREQYF. CDR3 sequence (DNA): TGTGCCACCCCTCTCCCTTTTCGGGAGCAGTACTTC.

This clonotype came up many times. This chain links TRBV12-3 or TRBV12-4 with TRBJ1-6; no reliable D call. V dropped 8 bases and J dropped 7 bases, with 9 bases sitting between them. CDR3 length: 12 amino acids. The CDR3 DNA sequence: TGTGCCAGCCGGGCCCACAATTCACCCCTCCACTTT. Its protein product is CASRAHNSPLHF.

This clonotype occurred many times. V is TRBV5-1 and J is TRBJ2-1; TRBD2 might be the D (6 bases). V was cut by 2 bases and J by 5 bases, with 11 bases left in between. CDR3 length: 14 residues. Germline V gene sequence: CDR1 SGHRS, CDR2 YFSETQ. CDR3 in DNA: TGCGCCAGCAGCTTTGGAGGGTCCAACAATGAGCAGTTCTTC. As protein: CASSFGGSNNEQFF.

This clonotype was found a few times. This sequence joins TRBV6-5 and TRBJ2-7; the match to TRBD1 covers 9 bases. Germline CDR1 reads MNHEY; CDR2 reads SVGAGI. Losses at the gene ends were 5 bases for V and 2 bases for J; bases not matched to a gene: 13. The CDR3 totals 17 residues. The CDR3 reads CASSQEQGAAYAYEQYF. The CDR3 nucleotides read TGTGCCAGCAGTCAAGAACAGGGGGCGGCGTATGCCTACGAGCAGTACTTC.

This clonotype came up a few times. A much larger clone lies one base from this, so it may be a read error. This sequence joins TRBV6-5 and TRBJ2-2; TRBD2 matches at 8 bases. The CDR3 is made up of 12 amino acids. Looked up from germline, CDR1 is MNHEY and CDR2 is SVGAGI. The CDR3: CASNGGAGGLFF. The DNA of the CDR3 is TGTGCCAGCAACGGGGGGGCCGGGGGGCTGTTTTTT.

This clonotype was seen at least ten times. The chain has TRBV20-1 and TRBJ1-1; TRBD1 agrees at 11 bases. This CDR3 contains 14 residues. CDR1 and CDR2 (germline): DFQATT, SNEGSKA (reference sequence). The junction had 4 bases not matched to a gene; V was cut back by 5 bases and J by 2 bases. This chain's CDR3 is CSAAGQGGNTEAFF. The CDR3 region has the DNA TGCAGTGCTGCGGGACAGGGGGGTAACACTGAAGCTTTCTTT.

As regards this clonotype: The conserved phenylalanine or tryptophan normally closing the CDR3 is absent here, so this likely arose from a read error. It is unclear where the CDR3 begins or ends on the DNA, so no DNA is shown, and the CDR3 is as TCRdb lists it. This sequence joins TRBV10-3 and TRBJ1-3. The CDR3 length equals 10 residues, ends included. Looked up from germline, CDR1 is ENHRY and CDR2 is SYGVKD. The CDR3 loop is CAIGPSSGGA.

This clonotype has a count of ten or more. A single base separates this from a much larger clone, so it may be a read error. This chain connects TRBV20-1 to TRBJ2-7, with 7 bases fitting TRBD1. The CDR3 is 14 amino acids. V trimming: 4 bases; J trimming: 6 bases; junction bases outside the gene matches: 12. Per germline, CDR1 DFQATT and CDR2 SNEGSKA (reference sequence). The CDR3 protein is CSAKGQLYAPEQYF. In nucleotides, the CDR3 is TGCAGTGCTAAGGGACAGTTGTACGCCCCCGAGCAGTACTTC.